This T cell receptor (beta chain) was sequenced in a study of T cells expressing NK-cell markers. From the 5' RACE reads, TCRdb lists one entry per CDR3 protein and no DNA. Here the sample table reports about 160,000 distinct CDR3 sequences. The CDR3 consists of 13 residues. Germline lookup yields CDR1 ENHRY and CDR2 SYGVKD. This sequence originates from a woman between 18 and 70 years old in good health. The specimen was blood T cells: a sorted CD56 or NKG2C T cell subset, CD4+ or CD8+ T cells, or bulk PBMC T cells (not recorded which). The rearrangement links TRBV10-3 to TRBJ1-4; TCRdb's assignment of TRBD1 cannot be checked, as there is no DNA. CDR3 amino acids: CAIRGQVNEKLFF.